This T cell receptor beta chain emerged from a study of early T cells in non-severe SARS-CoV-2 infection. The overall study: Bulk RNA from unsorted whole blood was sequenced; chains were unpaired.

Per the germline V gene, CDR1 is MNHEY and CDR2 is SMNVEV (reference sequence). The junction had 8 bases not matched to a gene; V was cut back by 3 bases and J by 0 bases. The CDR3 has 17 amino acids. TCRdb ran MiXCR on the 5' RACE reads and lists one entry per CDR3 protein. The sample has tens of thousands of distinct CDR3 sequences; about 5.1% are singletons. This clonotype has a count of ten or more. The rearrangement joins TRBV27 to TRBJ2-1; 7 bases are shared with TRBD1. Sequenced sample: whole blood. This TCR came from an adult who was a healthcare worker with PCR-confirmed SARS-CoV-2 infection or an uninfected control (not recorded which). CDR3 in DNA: TGTGCCAGCAGTTTGATCAAAGACAGGGACTCCTACAATGAGCAGTTCTTC. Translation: CASSLIKDRDSYNEQFF.